A single sample is the source of the 23 T cell receptor beta chains below, sequenced in a study of identical twins. TCRdb recomputed calls from the 5' RACE reads with MiXCR, one row per CDR3 protein. This table holds hundreds of thousands of distinct CDR3 sequences, 9% to 15% found once. The same data also contributed to another study, on yellow fever vaccine responses in identical twins.

Sample: CD8+ T cells sorted from blood. The receptors were sampled from a woman younger than 35 in good health.

The V call is TRBV27, the J call TRBJ2-7, with TRBD1 matching over 9 bases. Germline V lookup: CDR1 MNHEY, CDR2 SMNVEV (reference sequence). The CDR3 length is 15 residues. J gave up 3 bases and V 4 bases, and 7 bases lay outside the gene matches. CDR3 amino acids: CASSSPGQGYYEQYF. In DNA, the CDR3 is TGTGCCAGCAGTTCTCCGGGACAGGGCTACTACGAGCAGTACTTC.

This clonotype has just a few counts. The chain has TRBV2 and TRBJ2-3; the D is unclear. Trimming stripped 6 bases from V and 0 bases from J, with 10 bases between. CDR3 length: 14 amino acids. Germline V gives CDR1 SNHLY, CDR2 FYNNEI. The CDR3 loop reads CASSRPTSTDTQYF. DNA for the CDR3: TGTGCCAGCAGCCGACCAACAAGCACAGATACGCAGTATTTT.

As regards this clonotype: A much larger clone lies one base from this, so it may be a read error. Given the absence of the conserved phenylalanine or tryptophan at the CDR3 end, a read error is likely. The chain couples TRBV14 to TRBJ2-7; no definite D call. Trimming took 1 base from V and 6 from J, leaving 7 bases between them. The length of the CDR3 is 12 residues. Germline V gene lookup returns CDR1 SGHDN and CDR2 FVKESK. Here the CDR3 reads CASSQVLGEQYY. The CDR3 coding sequence is TGTGCCAGCAGCCAAGTGTTGGGCGAGCAGTACTAC.

Only a few counts were recorded for this clonotype. The chain employs TRBV7-8 and TRBJ2-3; D perhaps matches TRBD2 (5 bases). CDR3 size: 14 residues. The V gene lost 3 bases and the J gene lost 1 base, with 8 bases spanning the gap. Germline lookup yields CDR1 SGHVS and CDR2 FQNEAQ. CDR3 protein: CASSFRGRTDTQYF. In nucleotides, the CDR3 is TGTGCCAGCAGCTTCCGGGGTCGCACAGATACGCAGTATTTT.

This clonotype was detected only a few times. The V gene is TRBV27, the J gene TRBJ2-1; D gene unclear. V was pared by 1 base and J by 6 bases, with 10 bases between. This CDR3 spans 14 amino acids. Germline-derived CDR1 and CDR2 are MNHEY and SMNVEV (reference sequence). DNA of the CDR3: TGTGCCAGCAGTTTATTAAGCCAGCTCAATGAGCAGTTCTTC. This codes for CASSLLSQLNEQFF.

This clonotype was counted at least ten times. The V gene is TRBV12-3 or TRBV12-4, the J gene TRBJ2-1, with 12 bases fitting TRBD2. The CDR3 is 16 residues long. J gave up 6 bases and V 6 bases, and 9 bases lay outside the gene matches. CDR3 bases: TGTGCCAGCAGCCTGACCCTAGCGGGAGGGAGCAATGAGCAGTTCTTC. It encodes CASSLTLAGGSNEQFF.

The table lists this clonotype with many counts. The rearrangement uses TRBV4-2 and TRBJ1-3; no clear D gene. Germline V gene data show CDR1 as LGHNA and CDR2 as YNFKEQ. There are 17 residues in the CDR3. Trimming removed 0 bases at V and 3 bases at J, with 15 bases between. The CDR3 protein is CASSQDSRGICGNTIYF. Here the CDR3 DNA reads TGTGCCAGCAGCCAAGATTCTCGAGGGATCTGTGGAAACACCATATATTTT.

This clonotype showed up many times. The chain recombines TRBV27 with TRBJ2-1; tentatively, D is TRBD2 (5 bases). The CDR3 runs 14 residues. Germline-derived CDR1 and CDR2 are MNHEY and SMNVEV (reference sequence). V gave up 3 bases and J gave up 4 bases, with 10 bases separating them. The CDR3 reads CASSFDRGYNEQFF. The CDR3 DNA sequence: TGTGCCAGCAGTTTTGACCGAGGGTACAATGAGCAGTTCTTC.

This clonotype was seen at least ten times. The chain links TRBV6-1 to TRBJ2-5; perhaps D is TRBD1 or TRBD2 (5 bases each). V was pared by 5 bases and J by 1 base, with 11 bases between. This CDR3 spans 14 amino acids. The germline gives CDR1 MNHNS, CDR2 SASEGT. In nucleotides, the CDR3 is TGTGCCAGCAGTAGAGGGCAGGGCCAAGAGACCCAGTACTTC. Translating gives CASSRGQGQETQYF.

This clonotype was recorded a few times. The chain combines TRBV20-1 with TRBJ2-1, with TRBD2 identical over 8 bases. This CDR3 has 15 amino acids. V lost 4 bases to trimming and J lost 0 bases; unmatched junction nucleotides: 5. The germline gives CDR1 DFQATT, CDR2 SNEGSKA (reference sequence). In DNA form, the CDR3 reads TGCAGTGCTACCACCGGGACTAGCTCCTACAATGAGCAGTTCTTC. Its protein product is CSATTGTSSYNEQFF.

In its sample, this clonotype was seen many times. V is TRBV4-1 and J is TRBJ2-3; D is undetermined. V gave up 0 bases and J gave up 0 bases, with 4 bases separating them. Germline CDR1 MGHRA, CDR2 YSYEKL. This CDR3 region has 14 residues. CDR3 sequence (DNA): TGCGCCAGCAGCCAAGAGAGGAGCACAGATACGCAGTATTTT. Amino acid sequence: CASSQERSTDTQYF.

Note on this clonotype: Mismatch with germline at one junction end may stem from a read error. The chain recombines TRBV7-3 with TRBJ2-3, with D unclear. Germline CDR1 reads SGHTA; CDR2 reads FQGTGA. This CDR3 region has 15 residues. The CDR3: CASSSWEENTDTHYF. The CDR3 nucleotides are TGTGCCAGCAGCTCCTGGGAAGAGAACACAGATACGCATTATTTT.

This clonotype was counted between two and nine times. This chain connects TRBV15 to TRBJ2-1, with D maybe TRBD2 (7 bases). CDR3 length: 18 amino acids. Germline CDR1 is LNHNV and CDR2 is YYDKDF (reference sequence). V was trimmed by 1 base and J by 2 bases, leaving 18 bases between them. CDR3 bases: TGTGCCACCAGCAGAGCTCGACAGGCGACTAGCCCCTACAATGAGCAGTTCTTC. It yields the protein CATSRARQATSPYNEQFF.

This clonotype turned up a few times. The chain combines TRBV2 with TRBJ2-3; D possibly corresponds to TRBD2 (7 bases). The CDR3 covers 18 residues. Germline V gene lookup returns CDR1 SNHLY and CDR2 FYNNEI. Trimming pared 3 bases from V and 1 base from J, leaving 20 bases between. This CDR3 reads CASSDRSGGYAGTDTQYF. For the CDR3, the DNA is TGTGCCAGCAGTGACCGATCGGGGGGCTACGCTGGCACAGATACGCAGTATTTT.

There are a few counts of this clonotype. This chain joins TRBV13 and TRBJ2-3; D ambiguous. CDR1 is PRHDT, CDR2 FYEKMQ, per germline (reference sequence). The CDR3 consists of 14 residues. The V and J ends lost 3 bases and 2 bases respectively, with 9 bases between them. CDR3 DNA sequence: TGTGCCAGCAGCTTGGGCAGTCCCACAGATACGCAGTATTTT. Translating it yields CASSLGSPTDTQYF.

V and J are TRBV5-5 and TRBJ2-7; no reliable D call. The CDR3 totals 13 residues. Looked up from germline, CDR1 is SGHKS and CDR2 is YYEKEE (reference sequence). V was trimmed by 0 bases and J by 2 bases, leaving 6 bases between them. Here the CDR3 DNA reads TGTGCCAGCAGCTTGGTGCGGACCTACGAGCAGTACTTC. Its translation: CASSLVRTYEQYF. The full variable domain, rest sourced from reference TRBV5-5 and TRBJ2-7, is DAGVTQSPTHLIKTRGQQVTLRCSPISGHKSVSWYQQVLGQGPQFIFQYYEKEERGRGNFPDRFSARQFPNYSSELNVNALLLGDSALYLCASSLVRTYEQYFGPGTRLTVT.

V gene TRBV11-2 combines with J gene TRBJ1-4; perhaps TRBD1 as D (5 bases). The CDR3 loop spans 17 amino acids. Trimming cost V 0 bases and J 4 bases, with 15 bases left between them. The germline CDR1 and CDR2 sequences are SGHAT and FQNNGV. The CDR3 sequence: CASSLDRRGRLNEKLFF. The CDR3 bases are TGTGCCAGCAGCTTAGATAGAAGGGGACGGCTTAATGAAAAACTGTTTTTT.

This clonotype was found a few times. The chain carries TRBV7-6 and TRBJ2-1, with TRBD2 as a possible D gene (5 bases). The CDR3 runs 19 residues. Germline CDR1 and CDR2: SGHVS and FNYEAQ. V gave up 3 bases and J gave up 0 bases, with 21 bases separating them. CDR3 in DNA: TGTGCCAGCAGCTTTTTGGGAGCCGAAAGAAGTAACTCCTACAATGAGCAGTTCTTC. Translation: CASSFLGAERSNSYNEQFF.

The chain recombines TRBV24-1 with TRBJ2-1; 7 bases map to TRBD1. J gave up 4 bases and V 4 bases, and 12 bases lay outside the gene matches. The germline CDR1 and CDR2 sequences are KGHDR and SFDVKD. The CDR3 runs 17 residues. The CDR3 loop is CATSDRYRGQRYNEQFF. The CDR3 DNA is TGTGCCACCAGTGACCGTTACAGGGGTCAGAGATACAATGAGCAGTTCTTC.

CDR3 DNA sequence: TGTGCCAGCAGCCCCCTGGATGAGACCCAGTACTTC. It codes for CASSPLDETQYF. The chain couples TRBV7-6 to TRBJ2-5; D gene uncertain. CDR3 length equals 12 residues. Germline assignment: CDR1 SGHVS and CDR2 FNYEAQ. Trimming took off 5 bases at V and 5 bases at J, with 9 bases between the two ends. The complete variable domain, with remaining parts taken from reference TRBV7-6 and TRBJ2-5, reads GAGVSQSPRYKVTKRGQDVALRCDPISGHVSLYWYRQALGQGPEFLTYFNYEAQQDKSGLPNDRFSAERPEGSISTLTIQRTEQRDSAMYRCASSPLDETQYFGPGTRLLVL.

The chain uses TRBV12-3 or TRBV12-4 and TRBJ2-5; 7 bases align to TRBD1. The CDR3 length is 14 residues. V trimming: 4 bases; J trimming: 5 bases; junction bases outside the gene matches: 7. The CDR3 bases are TGTGCCAGCAGTTCCTCACAGGGGTTGGAGACCCAGTACTTC. Its translation: CASSSSQGLETQYF.

Details on this clonotype: Germline is not matched at one junction end, which may reflect a read error. This chain joins TRBV3-1 and TRBJ2-1; 13 bases match TRBD2. The CDR3 covers 17 residues. Per germline, CDR1 LGHDT and CDR2 YNNKEL (reference sequence). CDR3 in DNA: TGTGCCTGCAGCTCTCGGACTAGCGGGAGCCTCAACAATGAGCAGTTCTTC. Protein sequence: CACSSRTSGSLNNEQFF.

The chain combines TRBV5-6 with TRBJ2-7, with 7 bases that match TRBD1. CDR1 is SGHDT and CDR2 is YYEEEE in the germline V gene. This CDR3 contains 14 residues. V shed 0 bases and J 4 bases; nucleotides not matched to a gene: 4. CDR3 protein: CASSLGQGFYEQYV. The CDR3, as DNA: TGTGCCAGCAGCTTGGGACAGGGATTTTACGAGCAGTACGTC.